A selection of T cell receptor beta chains follows, all from one sample in a study of cytomegalovirus exposure and HLA in healthy donors. Some clones are missing from TCRdb's copy, which holds only in-frame ones; the method was immunoSEQ multiplex PCR. Altogether tens of thousands of clones are present, more than 70% being singletons, with the ten largest covering approximately 2.1%. What was sequenced was PBMCs. The receptors stem from a man in his forties in good health and CMV-seronegative. Both conserved end residues are part of each CDR3. A D gene is named only where the DNA matches it firmly. Rows may omit the clone size; those that give it use once, few, many or a size class.

size	D	J	V	DNA	CDR3
-	TRBD1	TRBJ1-1	TRBV28	TGTGCCAGCAGTAAAGTTACAGGGGCCTCCGAGTTT	CASSKVTGASEF
-	-	TRBJ2-7	TRBV11-2	TGTGCCAGCAGCTTAGCGTCAGGGAATGCCTACGAGCAGTACTTC	CASSLASGNAYEQYF
-	-	TRBJ1-1	TRBV30	TGTGCCTGGGGTCGGGGTAAAGCTTTCTTT	CAWGRGKAFF
-	-	TRBJ1-5	TRBV28	TGTGCCAGCAGCCCGGGGGGGTCCAATCAGCCCCAGCATTTT	CASSPGGSNQPQHF
-	TRBD1	TRBJ1-3	TRBV5-1	TGCGCCAGCAGCTTCCAGGGGGTCTCTGGAAACACCATATATTTT	CASSFQGVSGNTIYF
-	TRBD1	TRBJ1-1	TRBV5-1	TGCGCCAGCAGCAACGGACAGGGCAACACTGAAGCTTTCTTT	CASSNGQGNTEAFF
-	TRBD2	TRBJ2-5	TRBV7-7	TGTGCTAGCAGCTTGGGGACTAGCGCACAAGAGACCCAGTACTTC	CASSLGTSAQETQYF
few	-	TRBJ1-2	TRBV6-1	TGTGCCAGCAGTGAATTATTAAACCAACGAACTTACTATGGCTACACCTTC	CASSELLNQRTYYGYTF
-	TRBD2	TRBJ2-7	TRBV6-5	TGTGCCAGCAGTAACGGGGAGGGAAACGAGCAGTACTTC	CASSNGEGNEQYF
-	TRBD2	TRBJ2-7	TRBV7-2	TGTGCCAGCAGCTTAGGGGCGGGAGGCTACGAGCAGTACTTC	CASSLGAGGYEQYF
-	TRBD2	TRBJ2-5	TRBV19	TGTGCCAGTAGTAGAAGCGGGGCAGATCAAGAGACCCAGTACTTC	CASSRSGADQETQYF
-	TRBD1	TRBJ2-5	TRBV14	TGTGCCAGCAGCCAAGATTATTTGGGGGACAGGGGCGCGGAAGAGACCCAGTACTTC	CASSQDYLGDRGAEETQYF
few	-	TRBJ1-1	TRBV6-1	TGTGCCAGCAGTGTTCGACAGGCTTACACTGAAGCTTTCTTT	CASSVRQAYTEAFF
few	-	TRBJ1-3	TRBV6-1	TGTGCCAGCAGTCCGGGGGACGCCGGAAACACCATATATTTT	CASSPGDAGNTIYF
few	-	TRBJ1-1	TRBV18	TGTGCCAGCTCACCGTTTCGGGGATCTGAAGCTTTCTTT	CASSPFRGSEAFF
-	-	TRBJ2-1	TRBV29-1	TGCAGCGTTGTTTTTAGAGGGCGCACGAATGAGCAGTTCTTC	CSVVFRGRTNEQFF
once	TRBD1	TRBJ1-1	TRBV2	TGTGCCAGCAGTGAACGTTGGGACAGCGCTGAAGCTTTCTTT	CASSERWDSAEAFF
-	TRBD2	TRBJ2-4	TRBV2	TGTGCCAGCGCTAGCGGGAAAAACATTCAGTACTTC	CASASGKNIQYF
-	-	TRBJ2-7	TRBV10-2	TGCGCCACAAAGACTATTCAGGGGTCCTACGAGCAGTACTTC	CATKTIQGSYEQYF
-	-	TRBJ2-1	TRBV9	TGTGCCAGCAGCGCGTCATACAGGGTTGGCAATGAGCAGTTCTTC	CASSASYRVGNEQFF
once	-	TRBJ2-7	TRBV7-8	TGTGCCGTCCAAACTAGCACCTCCTACGAGCAGTACTTC	CAVQTSTSYEQYF
-	TRBD1	TRBJ1-2	TRBV28	TGTGCCAGCAGTTTGGTAGGGACAGGGGAGGGCTATGGCTACACCTTC	CASSLVGTGEGYGYTF
-	-	TRBJ2-1	TRBV30	TGTGCCTGGAGTGTAGCCCCAGCGGACAATGAGCAGTTCTTC	CAWSVAPADNEQFF
-	TRBD1	TRBJ1-1	TRBV28	TGTGCCAGCAAGACACAGGGGGGGGTGCCTGAAGCTTTCTTT	CASKTQGGVPEAFF
-	TRBD1	TRBJ1-6	TRBV18	TGTGCCAGCTCACCACCAGCGGGACAGGGCAATTCACCCCTCCACTTT	CASSPPAGQGNSPLHF
-	-	TRBJ2-6	TRBV30	TGTGCCTGGAGGTGGGCCGGGGCCAACGTCCTGACTTTC	CAWRWAGANVLTF
-	TRBD2	TRBJ2-5	TRBV19	TGTGCCAGTAGTATAGTGGCGGGAGGGCTGGAGACCCAGTACTTC	CASSIVAGGLETQYF
-	TRBD1	TRBJ1-1	TRBV25-1	TGTGCCAGCAGTTCCTCCGTCCGGGACAGGGTCCCCCCCATCTTT	CASSSSVRDRVPPIF
-	-	TRBJ1-5	TRBV10-2	TGCGCCAGCAGTCCAACAAATAGCAATCAGCCCCAGCATTTT	CASSPTNSNQPQHF
few	-	TRBJ1-5	TRBV2	TGTGCCAGCAGTGGACAGGTAGAGGGGCCCCAGCATTTT	CASSGQVEGPQHF
-	-	TRBJ2-3	TRBV30	TGTGCCTGGAGCGGCGGCTTTCCCACAGATACGCAGTATTTT	CAWSGGFPTDTQYF